This T cell receptor beta chain is from a study of beta chain features in type 1 diabetes listed by TCRdb under 2018. Notes on the research overall: No differences in mean age, gender distribution, total cell number or subset yield were found between patients and healthy donors. A total of some 110 million sorted cells were examined across all samples, and a strong correlation was observed between cell number per subset and RNA yield. In the study, TCRB repertoires of sorted circulating CD4+ T cell subsets from recently diagnosed type 1 diabetes patients were compared with those of matched healthy donors. Whereas all 28 donors provided naive and central memory subsets, regulatory and stem cell-like memory subsets were isolated from just 8 patients and roughly 8 healthy donors. General study outcomes and caveats: Because cDNA was sequenced instead of genomic DNA, highly expressing activated cells could be over-represented, though the groups showed no difference in activation or CD3 levels. In all four CD4+ subsets, TCRB CDR3 length was moderately but significantly shorter in type 1 diabetes patients. At VDJ recombination sites, patients with type 1 diabetes made fewer insertions and deleted more nucleotides, a pattern implying thymic rearrangement abnormalities. The naive, central memory and regulatory TCRB repertoires appeared to resemble one another more closely among patients than among healthy donors. HLA sub-analyses involved small numbers of individuals, so any influence of HLA type on TCRB rearrangement remained unresolved. PCR may preferentially amplify shorter templates, but because patient and control samples were amplified and corrected together, any resulting skew would affect both groups equally.

From each donor, a single peripheral blood sample of 90 to 150 mL on average was drawn into heparinised tubes. A BD FACSAria II was used to sort naive, central memory, regulatory and stem cell-like memory CD4+ T cells with a panel that included CD45RO, CCR7, CD25, CD127, CD95 and CD27. All sorted populations exceeded 95% purity. PBMCs were isolated right away by Lymphoprep density gradient centrifugation and were stained directly, without culture. To minimize batch effects, samples were stained and sorted in pairs, one healthy donor with one patient per experiment. Comment on this clone: Its antigen remains unidentified. No clone much larger than this one lies a single base away; base qualities are absent. This sample includes further DNA sequences coding for the same CDR3.

The CDR3 contains 13 residues, cysteine and phenylalanine counted. Of all the DNA, just the CDR3 is kept, 39 bases in frame from base 1. CDR1 and CDR2 are drawn from the germline V gene: SGHTA, FQGNSA. V was cut back by 2 bases and J by 4 bases, leaving a gap of 8 bases between them. The entire amount of isolated RNA was reverse transcribed using the High Capacity cDNA Reverse Transcription Kit, so the sequenced TCRB transcripts were expressed ones. Deep immunoSEQ sequencing was applied to naive, central memory and regulatory T cell samples, giving an average of roughly 3.6 million total reads per sample. Sorted cells were lysed in RLT buffer, and RNA was extracted using DNase-treated RNeasy Micro or Mini kits according to cell number. To prevent cross-contamination, every cell subset was processed on its own, while patient and healthy donor samples were processed together. TCRB sequences were amplified from cDNA with the immunoSEQ multiplex PCR, producing 87-bp fragments spanning the CDR3 region. Amplicons were sequenced on the Illumina HiSeq platform. On the authors' methods: Synthetic template baselines were used to correct PCR bias computationally, reads within Hamming distance 2 were collapsed, and singletons that could not be merged were discarded. By aligning reads against IMGT, V, D and J genes, CDR3 length, and insertions or deletions at six rearrangement sites were assigned. Within each subset, clonotype counts were normalized to sorted cell number, and only after that were true diversity and Gini coefficients computed with the tcR R package. Repertoire sharing was quantified using the overlap coefficient calculated on TCRB nucleotide sequences. As a proxy for the pre-selection repertoire, out-of-frame TCRB sequences from naive cells were analyzed. Here the immuneACCESS table is served through TCRdb, limited to in-frame sequences with V and J called. Missing clones are a known gap in these copies; in checked studies unresolved V genes cover under half, and the rest lacks a known reason. The V and J calls and the clone size are those of that table, but D and trimming were determined from the DNA. The sample yields some 150,000 clones; around 9.3% were counted once. The leading ten clones occupy about 1.3% of the sample.

The sequence is built from TRBV7-2 and TRBJ2-5, with the D gene call left open. Source material: naive CD4+ T cells from blood. The cell subset or site label for this specimen denotes: true naive CD4+ T cells. This receptor was identified in a man younger than 30 in good health. The nucleotide sequence is TGTGCCAGCAGCTTAAGAGGCAGAGAGACCCAGTACTTC. This is translated as CASSLRGRETQYF. With all but the CDR3 taken from the reference TRBV7-2 and TRBJ2-5 genes, the full variable domain is: GAGVSQSPSNKVTEKGKDVELRCDPISGHTALYWYRQSLGQGLEFLIYFQGNSAPDKSGLPSDRFSAERTGGSVSTLTIQRTQQEDSAVYLCASSLRGRETQYFGPGTRLLVL.